A single sample is the source of the 14 T cell receptor beta chains below, sequenced in a study of OX40 agonist ivuxolimab in advanced cancers. Some clones are missing from TCRdb's copy, which holds only in-frame ones; the method was immunoSEQ multiplex PCR. The sample holds around 74,000 clones, about 90% seen once. Sequenced here: CD4+ or CD8+ T cells sorted from blood, sampled in a trial of the OX40 agonist ivuxolimab. The receptors here all came from an adult with an advanced solid tumor such as melanoma, head and neck, liver or kidney cancer.

The chain uses TRBV30 and TRBJ2-3, with 14 bases lining up with TRBD2. The J segment lost 3 bases and the V segment lost 2 bases, leaving 7 bases of the junction unmatched. The CDR3 runs to 17 residues. Germline V gene data show CDR1 as GTSNPN and CDR2 as SVGIG (reference sequence). The CDR3 bases are TGTGCCTGGAGTAAGGGACTAGCGGGAGCCGGGACAGATACGCAGTATTTT. Protein product: CAWSKGLAGAGTDTQYF.

The chain uses TRBV28 and TRBJ2-7; 7 bases line up with TRBD1. J lost 2 bases, V lost 3 bases, and 10 bases had no gene match. This CDR3 contains 16 residues. CDR1 and CDR2 from the germline V gene are MDHEN and SYDVKM. CDR3 bases: TGTGCCAGCAGTTTTTTGACTCGACAGGGTACCTACGAGCAGTACTTC. This encodes CASSFLTRQGTYEQYF. Full variable domain (rest looked up from reference TRBV28 and TRBJ2-7): DVKVTQSSRYLVKRTGEKVFLECVQDMDHENMFWYRQDPGLGLRLIYFSYDVKMKEKGDIPEGYSVSREKKERFSLILESASTNQTSMYLCASSFLTRQGTYEQYFGPGTRLTVT.

V is TRBV2 and J is TRBJ2-5; D unclear. The CDR3 consists of 10 residues. Trimming took 6 bases from V and 5 from J, leaving 4 bases between them. CDR1 is SNHLY, CDR2 FYNNEI, per germline. This chain's CDR3 is CASSWETQYF. CDR3 in DNA: TGTGCCAGCAGCTGGGAGACCCAGTACTTC.

This chain connects TRBV29-1 to TRBJ2-7; D tentatively reads TRBD1 or TRBD2 (5 bases each). The germline V gene has CDR1 SQVTM and CDR2 ANQGSEA. The CDR3 runs 15 residues. Trimming left V 4 bases short and J 2 bases short, with 18 bases between. This chain's CDR3 is CSVGPTGTAPYEQYF. CDR3 DNA sequence: TGCAGCGTTGGCCCAACCGGGACGGCCCCCTACGAGCAGTACTTC.

The rearrangement joins TRBV11-2 to TRBJ1-5; 10 bases line up with TRBD1. The germline gives CDR1 SGHAT, CDR2 FQNNGV. Germline trimming cut 1 base from V and 8 bases from J; bases unmatched to any gene: 5. This CDR3 comprises 15 residues. The CDR3 sequence is CASSLGGQGSEPQHF. CDR3 in DNA: TGTGCCAGCAGCTTAGGGGGACAGGGGAGTGAGCCCCAGCATTTT. The entire variable domain, with the rest obtained from reference TRBV11-2 and TRBJ1-5, is as follows: EAGVAQSPRYKIIEKRQSVAFWCNPISGHATLYWYQQILGQGPKLLIQFQNNGVVDDSQLPKDRFSAERLKGVDSTLKIQPAKLEDSAVYLCASSLGGQGSEPQHFGDGTRLSIL.

The chain combines TRBV2 with TRBJ1-4; D perhaps matches TRBD1 (5 bases). V was shortened by 6 bases and J by 5 bases, with 10 bases between the two germline ends. The CDR3 has 13 residues. Germline CDR1 is SNHLY and CDR2 is FYNNEI. The CDR3 DNA reads as TGTGCCAGCAGGAGGGGACCCAATGAAAAACTGTTTTTT. Translated, it gives CASRRGPNEKLFF.

The chain recombines TRBV11-2 with TRBJ2-1, with D possibly TRBD2 on 6 matching bases. CDR1 SGHAT and CDR2 FQNNGV come from the germline V gene. CDR3 length: 13 amino acids. The V end was cut by 5 bases, the J end by 15 bases, with 20 bases between. CDR3 region: CASSRLVSGLGFF. CDR3 nucleotides: TGTGCCAGCAGCCGACTAGTTAGTGGATTAGGGTTCTTC.

CDR3 bases: TGTGCCTGGACGGCGGACAGAGGGTCAAATGAAAAACTGTTTTTT. Amino acid sequence: CAWTADRGSNEKLFF. The V gene is TRBV30, the J gene TRBJ1-4; tentative D call: TRBD1 (6 bases). V was shortened by 4 bases and J by 5 bases, with 17 bases between the two germline ends. Germline V gene lookup returns CDR1 GTSNPN and CDR2 SVGIG (reference sequence). The CDR3 loop spans 15 amino acids.

This sequence joins TRBV27 and TRBJ1-1; D possibly corresponds to TRBD1 (6 bases). In germline, CDR1 is MNHEY, CDR2 SMNVEV (reference sequence). This CDR3 contains 13 residues. The V end lost 9 bases, the J end lost 5 bases, and 16 bases lay between the germline ends. The CDR3 DNA reads as TGTGCCAGGTCAGGAAAGGGGGAGACTGAAGCTTTCTTT. Translating it yields CARSGKGETEAFF.

The rearrangement joins TRBV7-2 to TRBJ2-3, with D tentatively TRBD2 (6 bases). Germline loops: CDR1 SGHTA, CDR2 FQGNSA. There are 16 residues in the CDR3. V dropped 2 bases and J dropped 3 bases, with 15 bases sitting between them. The DNA of the CDR3 is TGTGCCAGCAGCTTACCTTTGGGTAGCGGTACAGATACGCAGTATTTT. Protein: CASSLPLGSGTDTQYF.

This chain joins TRBV28 and TRBJ2-3; D is possibly TRBD1 or TRBD2 (5 bases each). CDR1 is MDHEN and CDR2 is SYDVKM in the germline V gene. Trimming shortened V by 6 bases and J by 3 bases, and 10 bases separated the two germline ends. The CDR3 is 13 residues long. The CDR3 sequence: CASSAGATDTQYF. CDR3 in DNA: TGTGCCAGCAGCGCCGGGGCTACAGATACGCAGTATTTT.

This clone was recorded only once. V usage is TRBV30 and J usage is TRBJ1-2; the D is unclear. The ends were cut back, 4 bases at V and 4 bases at J, with 16 bases in the middle. Germline values: CDR1 GTSNPN, CDR2 SVGIG (reference sequence). CDR3 size: 14 residues. Here the CDR3 DNA reads TGTGCCTGGATGAGTTTAGGGTACAGCTATGGCTACACCTTC. It yields the protein CAWMSLGYSYGYTF.

DNA for the CDR3: TGTGCCAGCAGTCCCGTCTCCAGCGGGAGGGCATCTCAGTACTTC. Protein: CASSPVSSGRASQYF. The chain recombines TRBV27 with TRBJ2-7; the match to TRBD2 covers 10 bases. CDR3 length equals 15 residues. CDR1 and CDR2 from the germline V gene are MNHEY and SMNVEV (reference sequence). V shed 5 bases, J shed 10 bases, and the junction held 14 bases outside the gene matches.

V and J are TRBV5-1 and TRBJ2-7, with a weak D call TRBD1 (6 bases). Germline V gives CDR1 SGHRS, CDR2 YFSETQ. The CDR3 loop spans 13 amino acids. V lost 1 base and J lost 6, with 11 bases in between. CDR3 sequence reads: CASSLLQGGEQYF. As DNA, the CDR3 is TGCGCCAGCAGCTTGTTACAGGGTGGCGAGCAGTACTTC.